The rows below give T cell receptor beta chains drawn from one sample of a study of OX40 agonist ivuxolimab in advanced cancers. Data came from immunoSEQ multiplex PCR; TCRdb stores just in-frame clones and leaves some out. The sample includes tens of thousands of clones, around 84% seen only once; the top ten take 2% to 2.5%. This specimen was CD4+ or CD8+ T cells sorted from blood, taken in a trial of the OX40 agonist ivuxolimab. The origin of the receptors is an adult with an advanced solid tumor such as melanoma, head and neck, liver or kidney cancer. Each CDR3 is given with its conserved first and last residue. Fields, in order: D gene, clone size, J gene, V gene, CDR3 protein, CDR3 DNA. D genes are given only for firm matches. Size is stated for part of the rows, as once, few or many counts, or as a class when the clone is expanded.

.,.,TRBJ2-5,TRBV7-2,CASSFSHRYQETQYF,TGTGCCAGCAGCTTTAGCCACAGGTACCAAGAGACCCAGTACTTC
.,.,TRBJ2-7,TRBV14,CASSQGRDKQYF,TGTGCCAGCAGCCAAGGGAGGGATAAGCAGTACTTC
TRBD1,once,TRBJ2-3,TRBV5-4,CASSLRQGADTQYF,TGTGCCAGCAGCCTACGACAGGGCGCAGATACGCAGTATTTT
TRBD1,.,TRBJ2-7,TRBV18,CASSQGQGAREQYF,TGTGCCAGCTCACAGGGACAGGGGGCTCGCGAGCAGTACTTC
.,.,TRBJ1-5,TRBV6-1,CASSEASSGGHQPQHF,TGTGCCAGCAGTGAAGCTAGCTCCGGGGGCCATCAGCCCCAGCATTTT
TRBD1,.,TRBJ2-7,TRBV5-6,CASSLPGQGDEQYF,TGTGCCAGCAGCTTGCCCGGACAGGGAGACGAGCAGTACTTC
TRBD1,.,TRBJ1-2,TRBV5-1,CASSLGQGNYGYTF,TGCGCCAGCAGCTTAGGACAGGGAAACTATGGCTACACCTTC
.,.,TRBJ1-5,TRBV15,CATSSGSGQPQHF,TGTGCCACCAGCAGCGGGTCAGGGCAGCCCCAGCATTTT
TRBD1,.,TRBJ1-2,TRBV5-4,CASSLGTRGLDGYTF,TGTGCCAGCAGCTTGGGTACTAGGGGGCTGGATGGCTACACCTTC
.,once,TRBJ2-2,TRBV30,CAWRRFYTSPGAGELFF,TGTGCCTGGAGACGATTCTATACTAGTCCGGGGGCCGGGGAGCTGTTTTTT
TRBD1,.,TRBJ1-1,TRBV9,CASSVERQGATEAFF,TGTGCCAGCAGCGTAGAGCGACAGGGGGCCACTGAAGCTTTCTTT
.,large,TRBJ1-3,TRBV19,CASSRSAISGNTIYF,TGTGCCAGTAGTCGTTCAGCCATCTCTGGAAACACCATATATTTT
TRBD1,.,TRBJ1-1,TRBV4-2,CASSRQGAWTEAFF,TGTGCCAGCAGCCGGCAGGGGGCTTGGACTGAAGCTTTCTTT
.,.,TRBJ1-6,TRBV5-3,CARSLAIGPGSPLHF,TGTGCCAGAAGCTTGGCCATAGGGCCGGGTTCACCCCTCCACTTT
TRBD2,.,TRBJ2-5,TRBV10-3,CAIRAGLAEQETQYF,TGTGCCATCAGGGCTGGACTAGCCGAACAAGAGACCCAGTACTTC
TRBD1,few,TRBJ1-6,TRBV2,CASRLSGQGNSPLHF,TGTGCCAGCAGACTATCGGGACAGGGGAACTCACCCCTCCACTTT
.,.,TRBJ1-1,TRBV30,CAWSRAIIPGNTEAFF,TGTGCCTGGTCCAGGGCGATAATACCGGGGAACACTGAAGCTTTCTTT